A selection of T cell receptor beta chains follows, all from one sample in a study of shared clonotypes between healthy human individuals. Clones were sequenced by immunoSEQ multiplex PCR, and TCRdb holds only the in-frame ones, with some missing. The sample lists 2 million or so clones, approximately 94% occurring once. The specimen sequenced was naive CD8+ T cells sorted from blood. These receptors were obtained from a man aged 18 to 29 in good health. Each CDR3 is given with its conserved first and last residue. The D gene is left open where the match is weak. Rows give clone size only sometimes, using once, few, many, or a class for an expanded clone.

.	TRBV9	.	TRBJ2-3	CASSVDGANLDTQYF	TGTGCCAGCAGCGTAGACGGGGCTAACCTAGATACGCAGTATTTT
.	TRBV4-1	.	TRBJ1-1	CASSPNQAALNTEAFF	TGCGCCAGCAGCCCCAATCAGGCAGCCCTCAACACTGAAGCTTTCTTT
.	TRBV5-1	.	TRBJ2-1	CASSLESANEQFF	TGCGCCAGCAGCTTGGAATCCGCGAATGAGCAGTTCTTC
.	TRBV6-5	.	TRBJ1-2	CASSYSNRDLYGYTF	TGTGCCAGCAGTTACTCGAACAGGGACCTTTATGGCTACACCTTC
.	TRBV11-2	.	TRBJ2-5	CASSLFAGFGETQYF	TGTGCCAGCAGCTTATTTGCAGGGTTTGGAGAGACCCAGTACTTC
.	TRBV30	TRBD2	TRBJ2-3	CAWTLAGRTDTQYF	TGTGCCTGGACCCTAGCGGGGCGCACAGATACGCAGTATTTT
once	TRBV28	.	TRBJ2-3	CASSLAQSTDTQYF	TGTGCCAGCAGTTTAGCCCAGTCAACAGATACGCAGTATTTT
.	TRBV10-3	.	TRBJ2-2	CAISEPASERAESGELFF	TGTGCCATCAGTGAACCGGCCTCCGAACGGGCCGAGTCCGGGGAGCTGTTTTTT
.	TRBV5-1	TRBD2	TRBJ2-3	CASSSPGTSGGPQDTQYF	TGCGCCAGCAGCTCCCCAGGGACTAGCGGGGGGCCCCAGGATACGCAGTATTTT
.	TRBV19	TRBD1	TRBJ2-7	CASSQGAFSYEQYF	TGTGCCAGTAGTCAGGGGGCATTCTCCTACGAGCAGTACTTC
.	TRBV5-1	.	TRBJ2-1	CASSLRPGWDKNNEQFF	TGCGCCAGCAGCTTAAGGCCCGGGTGGGATAAGAACAATGAGCAGTTCTTC
.	TRBV19	.	TRBJ1-1	CASSIDQTSLGNTEAFF	TGTGCCAGTAGTATAGACCAGACATCCTTAGGGAACACTGAAGCTTTCTTT
.	TRBV6-5	.	TRBJ2-3	CASSYTQGIGTDTQYF	TGTGCCAGCAGTTACACGCAGGGGATCGGGACAGATACGCAGTATTTT
.	TRBV29-1	.	TRBJ1-1	CSVESGNTEAFF	TGCAGCGTTGAGTCAGGAAACACTGAAGCTTTCTTT
.	TRBV6-5	.	TRBJ2-5	CASSLGLMGGETQYF	TGTGCCAGCAGCCTGGGACTGATGGGCGGAGAGACCCAGTACTTC
.	TRBV19	.	TRBJ2-7	CASSTGGAYEQYF	TGTGCCAGTAGTACCGGTGGGGCCTACGAGCAGTACTTC
.	TRBV4-1	TRBD1	TRBJ1-1	CASSPPGQGARAFF	TGCGCCAGCAGCCCACCCGGACAGGGGGCTCGGGCTTTCTTT
.	TRBV4-3	.	TRBJ2-3	CASSQEDITDTQYF	TGCGCCAGCAGCCAAGAGGATATCACAGATACGCAGTATTTT
.	TRBV19	TRBD1	TRBJ1-2	CASSIIRDSQHYGYTF	TGTGCCAGTAGTATCATCCGGGACAGCCAACACTATGGCTACACCTTC
once	TRBV4-1	.	TRBJ2-7	CASSPKAPGSYEQYF	TGCGCCAGCAGCCCGAAGGCCCCAGGGTCCTACGAGCAGTACTTC
.	TRBV7-9	.	TRBJ1-5	CASSTTGVGNQPQHF	TGTGCCAGCAGTACCACAGGTGTGGGCAATCAGCCCCAGCATTTT
.	TRBV18	.	TRBJ2-5	CASSPGEEETQYF	TGTGCCAGCTCACCAGGTGAAGAAGAGACCCAGTACTTC
.	TRBV4-1	TRBD2	TRBJ2-1	CASSFAGGPYEQFF	TGCGCCAGCAGTTTCGCGGGGGGGCCATATGAGCAGTTCTTC
.	TRBV10-3	TRBD2	TRBJ2-1	CAIRGLAGHEQFF	TGTGCCATCCGGGGACTAGCGGGACACGAGCAGTTCTTC
.	TRBV11-2	TRBD1	TRBJ2-1	CASSLDPGGHYSYNEQFF	TGTGCCAGCAGCTTAGATCCAGGGGGCCATTACTCCTACAATGAGCAGTTCTTC
once	TRBV9	.	TRBJ2-4	CASSVAGARDIQYF	TGTGCCAGCAGCGTAGCGGGGGCGCGGGACATTCAGTACTTC